A single sample is the source of the 19 T cell receptor beta chains below, sequenced in a study of cytomegalovirus exposure and HLA in healthy donors. 13 Jbeta primers and 60 Vbeta primers were used for the PCR. Clones were sequenced by immunoSEQ multiplex PCR, and TCRdb holds only the in-frame ones, with some missing. The table records about 190,000 clones, 77% of them present only once. Sample: PBMCs. These receptors originate from a woman in her thirties in good health and CMV-seropositive.

On this clone itself: Other DNA sequences from this sample encode an identical CDR3 as well. For the CDR3, the DNA is TGTGCCAGCAGTTTTGGTCTAGCGGGAGGACAAGAGACCCAGTACTTC. The encoded protein is CASSFGLAGGQETQYF. The chain has TRBV27 and TRBJ2-5; TRBD2 agrees at 11 bases. The CDR3 sequence is 16 residues long. V dropped 3 bases and J dropped 2; count of bases not matched to a gene: 5. From germline, CDR1 is MNHEY and CDR2 SMNVEV (reference sequence).

To note about this clone: The identical CDR3 is also encoded by other nucleotide sequences in the sample. This rearrangement joins TRBV9 to TRBJ2-3, with a tentative D call TRBD2 (5 bases). The V gene's germline CDR1 is SGDLS and CDR2 YYNGEE. The V end lost 3 bases, the J end lost 5 bases, and 7 bases lay between the germline ends. There are 12 residues in the CDR3. The CDR3 nucleotides are TGTGCCAGCAGCGCAGGAGGAGATACGCAGTATTTT. Protein product: CASSAGGDTQYF.

The chain employs TRBV19 and TRBJ2-4; a possible D gene is TRBD1 (6 bases). Trimming left V 5 bases short and J 8 bases short, with 22 bases between. The germline gives CDR1 LNHDA, CDR2 SQIVND (reference sequence). This CDR3 is built from 16 residues. This CDR3 is CASSRGQTRPGDIQYF. The CDR3 nucleotides read TGTGCCAGTAGTCGGGGACAAACTCGACCCGGGGACATTCAGTACTTC.

The chain links TRBV7-9 to TRBJ2-5, with D perhaps TRBD1 (6 bases). CDR1 is SEHNR and CDR2 is FQNEAQ in the germline V gene (reference sequence). V lost 5 bases and J 5 bases, leaving 21 bases between the germline ends. The CDR3 runs to 16 residues. CDR3 residues: CASSPGSRGGVETQYF. The CDR3 DNA sequence: TGTGCCAGCAGCCCGGGGAGCAGGGGTGGAGTGGAGACCCAGTACTTC.

The chain uses TRBV7-2 and TRBJ1-1, with 10 bases matching TRBD1. In germline, CDR1 is SGHTA, CDR2 FQGNSA. The CDR3 is made up of 14 amino acids. J gave up 4 bases and V 4 bases, and 3 bases lay outside the gene matches. The CDR3 nucleotides read TGTGCCAGCAGCTCGACAGGGGGCGGCACTGAAGCTTTCTTT. Encoded protein: CASSSTGGGTEAFF.

The chain combines TRBV6-1 with TRBJ2-3; a weak D match, TRBD2 (5 bases). The CDR3 contains 15 residues. V was cut by 0 bases and J by 2 bases, with 9 bases left in between. Germline V lookup: CDR1 MNHNS, CDR2 SASEGT. The CDR3 here is CASSEARRPTDTQYF. CDR3 nucleotide sequence: TGTGCCAGCAGTGAAGCGCGGAGGCCCACAGATACGCAGTATTTT.

The chain combines TRBV28 with TRBJ1-4; D perhaps matches TRBD1 (6 bases). Trimming pared 5 bases from V and 1 base from J, leaving 8 bases between. The CDR3 is 14 residues long. CDR1 and CDR2 (germline): MDHEN, SYDVKM. The CDR3 is CASSPQGTNEKLFF. As DNA, the CDR3 is TGTGCCAGCAGTCCACAGGGAACTAATGAAAAACTGTTTTTT.

The gene calls are TRBV25-1 and TRBJ2-1; no clear D. The CDR3 has 14 residues. V shed 1 base and J shed 3 bases, with 7 bases lying between them. The V gene's germline CDR1 is MGHDK and CDR2 SYGVNS. The DNA for the CDR3 is TGTGCCAGCAGTGAATGGAGCATCTACAATGAGCAGTTCTTC. Residues: CASSEWSIYNEQFF.

This chain uses TRBV5-1 with TRBJ1-6; D gene ambiguous. Trimming took off 1 base at V and 9 bases at J, with 11 bases between the two ends. From germline, CDR1 is SGHRS and CDR2 YFSETQ. The CDR3 length is 14 residues. CDR3 region: CASSLWQVGSPLHF. CDR3 nucleotides: TGCGCCAGCAGCTTGTGGCAGGTGGGTTCACCCCTCCACTTT.

The sample holds a few counts of this clone. This same CDR3 is encoded by further DNA sequences in the sample. The chain couples TRBV9 to TRBJ1-1, with D unclear. Trimming removed 0 bases from V and 0 bases from J, with 6 bases in between. The V gene's germline CDR1 is SGDLS and CDR2 YYNGEE. This CDR3 is built from 14 residues. In nucleotides, the CDR3 is TGTGCCAGCAGCGTAGGGAGACTGAACACTGAAGCTTTCTTT. The encoded protein is CASSVGRLNTEAFF.

With regard to this clone: The junction does not match germline at one end; this may be a read error. The chain joins TRBV29-1 to TRBJ2-7; D perhaps matches TRBD1 (5 bases). In germline, CDR1 is SQVTM, CDR2 ANQGSEA. CDR3 length: 12 residues. CDR3 in amino acids: CSAESPGREQYF. For the CDR3, the DNA is TGCAGCGCTGAATCTCCAGGGCGCGAGCAGTACTTC.

The chain links TRBV7-2 to TRBJ2-3; 8 nucleotides agree with TRBD2. Germline trimming cut 4 bases from V and 4 bases from J; bases unmatched to any gene: 4. The CDR3 runs to 14 residues. Germline loops: CDR1 SGHTA, CDR2 FQGNSA. As DNA, the CDR3 is TGTGCCAGCAGCTCGACTAGCGCCCCAGATACGCAGTATTTT. Translation: CASSSTSAPDTQYF. The variable domain in full, completed from reference TRBV7-2 and TRBJ2-3, reads GAGVSQSPSNKVTEKGKDVELRCDPISGHTALYWYRQSLGQGLEFLIYFQGNSAPDKSGLPSDRFSAERTGGSVSTLTIQRTQQEDSAVYLCASSSTSAPDTQYFGPGTRLTVL.

The genes are TRBV4-3 and TRBJ2-1; 7 nucleotides match TRBD2. V shed 4 bases, J shed 2 bases, and the junction held 2 bases outside the gene matches. Germline assignment: CDR1 LGHNA and CDR2 YSLEER. The CDR3 covers 14 residues. The CDR3 is CASSPGLAYNEQFF. The CDR3 DNA reads as TGCGCCAGCAGCCCCGGACTAGCCTACAATGAGCAGTTCTTC.

The rearrangement joins TRBV30 to TRBJ2-1, with TRBD2 identical over 12 bases. The J segment lost 9 bases and the V segment lost 5 bases, leaving 8 bases of the junction unmatched. Germline V CDR1 and CDR2: GTSNPN, SVGIG (reference sequence). The CDR3 length is 14 residues. CDR3 residues: CAWRLTSGRSEQFF. For the CDR3, the DNA is TGTGCCTGGCGATTGACTAGCGGGAGATCTGAGCAGTTCTTC.

Remarks on this clone: A read error may account for a junction end that differs from germline. The chain joins TRBV27 to TRBJ2-7; TRBD1 matches at 9 bases. The CDR3 extends over 15 amino acids. Per germline, CDR1 MNHEY and CDR2 SMNVEV (reference sequence). The CDR3 DNA is TGTACCAGCAGTGTCCTGACAGGGGGCTCCTACGAGCAGTACTTC. Amino acids: CTSSVLTGGSYEQYF.

This chain joins TRBV5-1 and TRBJ2-3, with D unclear. This CDR3 spans 14 amino acids. The germline V and J ends were trimmed by 3 bases and 0 bases, with 8 bases remaining between them. Germline assignment: CDR1 SGHRS and CDR2 YFSETQ. CDR3 loop: CASSSSDSTDTQYF. Here the CDR3 DNA reads TGCGCCAGCAGCTCCAGTGATAGCACAGATACGCAGTATTTT.

This sequence joins TRBV12-5 and TRBJ1-2; weak D call: TRBD1 (6 bases). The germline gives CDR1 LGHNT, CDR2 FRNRAP. The CDR3 consists of 15 residues. The germline V and J ends were trimmed by 0 bases and 3 bases, with 11 bases remaining between them. CDR3 in amino acids: CASGLVSRGYYGYTF. The CDR3 DNA sequence: TGTGCTAGTGGTTTGGTTTCCAGGGGATACTATGGCTACACCTTC. Using reference TRBV12-5 and TRBJ1-2 for the parts outside the CDR3, the full variable domain is DARVTQTPRHKVTEMGQEVTMRCQPILGHNTVFWYRQTMMQGLELLAYFRNRAPLDDSGMPKDRFSAEMPDATLATLKIQPSEPRDSAVYFCASGLVSRGYYGYTFGSGTRLTVV.

The chain carries TRBV6-6 and TRBJ2-2; 8 nucleotides match TRBD1. The CDR3 runs 15 residues. CDR1 and CDR2 from the germline V gene are MNHNY and SVGAGI (reference sequence). V was clipped by 2 bases and J by 2 bases; unmatched bases: 1. The CDR3 loop is CASSYGQGNTGELFF. The CDR3 region has the DNA TGTGCCAGCAGTTACGGACAGGGCAACACCGGGGAGCTGTTTTTT.

The chain links TRBV28 to TRBJ1-2; D might be TRBD1 (6 bases). Germline CDR1 and CDR2: MDHEN and SYDVKM. V lost 4 bases and J 4 bases, leaving 19 bases between the germline ends. CDR3 size: 16 residues. The CDR3 nucleotides read TGTGCCAGCAGTTCCCCTAGCCCAGACAGGTCCTATGGCTACACCTTC. Its protein product is CASSSPSPDRSYGYTF.